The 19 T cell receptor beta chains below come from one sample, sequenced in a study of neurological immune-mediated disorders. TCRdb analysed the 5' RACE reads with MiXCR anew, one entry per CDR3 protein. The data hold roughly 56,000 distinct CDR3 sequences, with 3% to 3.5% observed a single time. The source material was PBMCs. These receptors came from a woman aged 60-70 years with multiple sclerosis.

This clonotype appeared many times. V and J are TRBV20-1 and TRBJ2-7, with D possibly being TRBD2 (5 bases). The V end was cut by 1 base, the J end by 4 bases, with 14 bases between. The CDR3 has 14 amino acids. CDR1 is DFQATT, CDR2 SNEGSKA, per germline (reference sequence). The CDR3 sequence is CSARAPGVGYEQYF. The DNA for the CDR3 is TGCAGTGCTAGAGCCCCCGGGGTGGGGTACGAGCAGTACTTC.

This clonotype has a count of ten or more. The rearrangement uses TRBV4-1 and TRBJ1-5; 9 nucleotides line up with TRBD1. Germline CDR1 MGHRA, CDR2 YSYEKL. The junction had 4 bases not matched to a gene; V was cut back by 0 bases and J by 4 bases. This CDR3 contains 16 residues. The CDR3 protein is CASSQEPGQGNQPQHF. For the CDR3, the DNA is TGCGCCAGCAGCCAAGAACCGGGACAGGGAAATCAGCCCCAGCATTTT.

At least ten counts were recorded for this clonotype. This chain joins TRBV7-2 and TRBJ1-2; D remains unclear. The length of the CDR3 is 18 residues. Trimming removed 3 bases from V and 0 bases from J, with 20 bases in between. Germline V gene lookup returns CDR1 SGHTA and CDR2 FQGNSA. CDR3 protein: CASSFRIPVRSANYGYTF. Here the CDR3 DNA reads TGTGCCAGCAGCTTCCGTATCCCCGTCCGGTCAGCTAACTATGGCTACACCTTC.

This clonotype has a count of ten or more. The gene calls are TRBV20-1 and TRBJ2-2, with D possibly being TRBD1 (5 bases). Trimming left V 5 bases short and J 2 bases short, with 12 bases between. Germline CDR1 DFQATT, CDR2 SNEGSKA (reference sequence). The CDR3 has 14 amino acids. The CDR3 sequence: CSAGDSLNTGELFF. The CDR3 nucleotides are TGCAGTGCTGGCGACAGCCTTAACACCGGGGAGCTGTTTTTT.

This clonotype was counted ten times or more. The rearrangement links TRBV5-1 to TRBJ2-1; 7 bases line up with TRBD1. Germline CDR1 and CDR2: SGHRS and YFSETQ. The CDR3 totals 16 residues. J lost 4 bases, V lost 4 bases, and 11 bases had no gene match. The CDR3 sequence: CASSLLTGWSYNEQFF. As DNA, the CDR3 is TGCGCCAGCAGCCTGTTGACAGGGTGGTCGTACAATGAGCAGTTCTTC.

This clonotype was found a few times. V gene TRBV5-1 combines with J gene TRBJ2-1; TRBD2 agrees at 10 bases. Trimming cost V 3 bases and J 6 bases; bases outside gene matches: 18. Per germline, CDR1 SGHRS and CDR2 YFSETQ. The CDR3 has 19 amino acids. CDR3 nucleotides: TGCGCCAGCAGCTCCAGTGGCCGCCTAGCGGGAGTTCGGGGCAATGAGCAGTTCTTC. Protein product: CASSSSGRLAGVRGNEQFF. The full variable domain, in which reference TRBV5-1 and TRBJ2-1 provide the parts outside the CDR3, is KAGVTQTPRYLIKTRGQQVTLSCSPISGHRSVSWYQQTPGQGLQFLFEYFSETQRNKGNFPGRFSGRQFSNSRSEMNVSTLELGDSALYLCASSSSGRLAGVRGNEQFFGPGTRLTVL.

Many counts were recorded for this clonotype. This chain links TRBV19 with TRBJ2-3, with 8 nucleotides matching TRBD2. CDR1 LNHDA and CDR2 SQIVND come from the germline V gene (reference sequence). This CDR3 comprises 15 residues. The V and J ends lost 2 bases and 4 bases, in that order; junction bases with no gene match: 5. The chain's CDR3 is CASSISAGVADTQYF. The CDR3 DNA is TGTGCCAGTAGTATATCAGCGGGAGTGGCAGATACGCAGTATTTT.

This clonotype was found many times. The CDR3 loop is CASSPVSYNEQFF. For the CDR3, the DNA is TGTGCCAGCAGCCCCGTGTCCTACAATGAGCAGTTCTTC. V usage is TRBV5-5 and J usage is TRBJ2-1, with D unclear. Germline CDR1 SGHKS, CDR2 YYEKEE (reference sequence). The CDR3 has 13 amino acids. V shed 4 bases and J shed 1 base, with 6 bases lying between them. Supplemented by reference TRBV5-5 and TRBJ2-1, the full variable domain reads DAGVTQSPTHLIKTRGQQVTLRCSPISGHKSVSWYQQVLGQGPQFIFQYYEKEERGRGNFPDRFSARQFPNYSSELNVNALLLGDSALYLCASSPVSYNEQFFGPGTRLTVL.

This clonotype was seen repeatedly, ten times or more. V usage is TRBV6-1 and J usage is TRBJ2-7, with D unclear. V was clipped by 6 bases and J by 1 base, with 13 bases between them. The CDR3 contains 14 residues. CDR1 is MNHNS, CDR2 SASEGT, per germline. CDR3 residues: CASRVVATSYEQYF. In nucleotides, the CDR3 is TGTGCCAGCAGGGTGGTTGCAACTTCCTACGAGCAGTACTTC.

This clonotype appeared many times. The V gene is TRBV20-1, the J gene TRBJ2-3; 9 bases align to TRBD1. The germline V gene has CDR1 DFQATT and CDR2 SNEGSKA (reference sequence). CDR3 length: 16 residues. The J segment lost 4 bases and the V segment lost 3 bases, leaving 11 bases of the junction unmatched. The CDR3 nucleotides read TGCAGTGCTAGGGGGATCACGGGACAGGGATCAGATACGCAGTATTTT. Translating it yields CSARGITGQGSDTQYF.

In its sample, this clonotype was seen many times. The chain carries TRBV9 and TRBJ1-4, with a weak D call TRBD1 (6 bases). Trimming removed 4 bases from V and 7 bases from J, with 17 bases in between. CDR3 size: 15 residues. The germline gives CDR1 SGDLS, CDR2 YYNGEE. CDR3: CASSPGAGSAEKLFF. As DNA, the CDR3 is TGTGCCAGCAGCCCGGGGGCAGGGTCGGCTGAAAAACTGTTTTTT.

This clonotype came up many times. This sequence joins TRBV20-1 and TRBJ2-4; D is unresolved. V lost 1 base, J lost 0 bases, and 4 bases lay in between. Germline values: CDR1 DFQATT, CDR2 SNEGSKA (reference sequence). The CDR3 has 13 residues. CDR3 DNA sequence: TGCAGTGCTAGAGGTATAGCCAAAAACATTCAGTACTTC. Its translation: CSARGIAKNIQYF.

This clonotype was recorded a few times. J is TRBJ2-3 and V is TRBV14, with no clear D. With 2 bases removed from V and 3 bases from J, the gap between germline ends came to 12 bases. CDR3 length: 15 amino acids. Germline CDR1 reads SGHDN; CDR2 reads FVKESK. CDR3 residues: CASSQMNSGTDTQYF. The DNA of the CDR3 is TGTGCCAGCAGCCAAATGAACTCGGGTACAGATACGCAGTATTTT.

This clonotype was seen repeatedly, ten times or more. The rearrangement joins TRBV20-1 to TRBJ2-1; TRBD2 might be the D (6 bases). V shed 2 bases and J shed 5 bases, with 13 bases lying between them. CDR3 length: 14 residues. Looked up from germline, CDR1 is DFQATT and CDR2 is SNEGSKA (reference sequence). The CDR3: CSARTSSLNNEQFF. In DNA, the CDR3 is TGCAGTGCTAGAACTAGCTCCCTTAACAATGAGCAGTTCTTC.

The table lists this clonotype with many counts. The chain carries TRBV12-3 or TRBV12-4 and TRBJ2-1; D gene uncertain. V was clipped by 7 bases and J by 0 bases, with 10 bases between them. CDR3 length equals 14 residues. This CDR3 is CASIFRGSYNEQFF. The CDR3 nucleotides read TGTGCCAGCATATTTCGTGGCTCCTACAATGAGCAGTTCTTC.

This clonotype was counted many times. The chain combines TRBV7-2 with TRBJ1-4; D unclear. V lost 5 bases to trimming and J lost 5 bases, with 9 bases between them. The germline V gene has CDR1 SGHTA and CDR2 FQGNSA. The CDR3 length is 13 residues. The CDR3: CASSRMGNEKLFF. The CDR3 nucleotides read TGTGCCAGCAGCCGGATGGGAAATGAAAAACTGTTTTTT.

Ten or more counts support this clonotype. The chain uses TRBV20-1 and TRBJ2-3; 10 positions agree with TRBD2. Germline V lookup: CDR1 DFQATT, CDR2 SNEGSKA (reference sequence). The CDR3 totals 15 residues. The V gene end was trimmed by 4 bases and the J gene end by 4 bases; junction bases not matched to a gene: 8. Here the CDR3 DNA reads TGCAGTGCTACGAAGGCTAGCGGGAGTTCAGATACGCAGTATTTT. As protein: CSATKASGSSDTQYF.

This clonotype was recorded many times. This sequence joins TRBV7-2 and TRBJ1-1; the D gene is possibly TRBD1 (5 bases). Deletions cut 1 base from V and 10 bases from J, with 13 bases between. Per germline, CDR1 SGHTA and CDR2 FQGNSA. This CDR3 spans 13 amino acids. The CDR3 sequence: CASSLVQGAGAFF. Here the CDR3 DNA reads TGTGCCAGCAGCTTAGTCCAGGGAGCGGGAGCTTTCTTT.

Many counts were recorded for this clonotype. Here the CDR3 reads CASSLGPGQVTYEQYF. In DNA, the CDR3 is TGCGCCAGCAGCTTGGGTCCGGGACAGGTGACCTACGAGCAGTACTTC. The J gene is TRBJ2-7, the V gene TRBV5-1; 8 bases match TRBD1. Per the germline V gene, CDR1 is SGHRS and CDR2 is YFSETQ. The J segment lost 2 bases and the V segment lost 0 bases, leaving 7 bases of the junction unmatched. This CDR3 region has 16 residues.